A single sample gave rise to the 12 T cell receptor beta chains below, sequenced in a study of CD8 T cells in Susac syndrome. Random hexamers were used to reverse transcribe the RNA input (0.5 to 1 ug). In TCRdb, the immunoSEQ multiplex PCR reads were re-called with MiXCR into one record per CDR3 protein. Among about 26,000 distinct CDR3 sequences listed, around 94% were seen once. Sequencing used CD8+ T cells from PBMCs. The receptors were sampled from a human donor in good health.

The rearrangement joins TRBV3-1 to TRBJ1-6; D is unresolved. The germline V gene encodes CDR1 LGHDT and CDR2 YNNKEL (reference sequence). V was trimmed by 0 bases and J by 7 bases, leaving 4 bases between them. This CDR3 is 13 amino acids long. This CDR3 is CASSQDRNSPLHF. The CDR3 region has the DNA TGTGCCAGCAGCCAAGATAGGAATTCACCCCTCCACTTT.

V gene TRBV7-8 combines with J gene TRBJ2-3; TRBD2 matches 7 bases. CDR3 length: 17 amino acids. Trimming took 5 bases from V and 6 from J; bases not matched to a gene: 17. Germline V CDR1 and CDR2: SGHVS, FQNEAQ. CDR3 nucleotides: TGTGCCAGCAGCCCCTTCCCGAGCGGGGTTTATCTGGATACGCAGTATTTT. Amino acid sequence: CASSPFPSGVYLDTQYF.

A word on this clonotype: Germline is not matched at one junction end, which may reflect a read error. The gene calls are TRBV6-5 and TRBJ1-5; D call uncertain. There are 15 residues in the CDR3. Germline values: CDR1 MNHEY, CDR2 SVGAGI. The CDR3 nucleotides are TGTGCCTGCAGTCTCGACGGATATAGCAATCAGCCCCAGCATTTT. Translated, it gives CACSLDGYSNQPQHF.

The chain links TRBV27 to TRBJ2-7; 8 nucleotides match TRBD1. The CDR3 contains 15 residues. Germline V gene data show CDR1 as MNHEY and CDR2 as SMNVEV (reference sequence). The ends lost 6 bases at V and 3 bases at J; junction bases unmatched: 10. In DNA form, the CDR3 reads TGTGCCAGCAGACAAACCGGGACAGGCAACTACGAGCAGTACTTC. Protein product: CASRQTGTGNYEQYF.

V is TRBV7-9 and J is TRBJ2-1; D remains unclear. Germline V gene data show CDR1 as SEHNR and CDR2 as FQNEAQ (reference sequence). This CDR3 region has 15 residues. Trimming took 2 bases from V and 2 from J, leaving 10 bases between them. CDR3 region: CASSLTGDPYNEQFF. Here the CDR3 DNA reads TGTGCCAGCAGCTTAACCGGAGATCCCTACAATGAGCAGTTCTTC.

The rearrangement uses TRBV6-2 or TRBV6-3 and TRBJ2-1; D is possibly TRBD2 (6 bases). The CDR3 is 16 residues long. V was clipped by 7 bases and J by 9 bases, with 25 bases between them. Germline lookup yields CDR1 MNHEY and CDR2 SVGEGT. The CDR3 region is CASTQFLLAAQGEQFF. The CDR3 nucleotides are TGTGCCAGCACACAATTCCTACTAGCCGCCCAGGGTGAGCAGTTCTTC.

This chain connects TRBV27 to TRBJ2-6; D gene uncertain. V was cut by 8 bases and J by 0 bases, with 2 bases left in between. This CDR3 is 12 amino acids long. CDR1 and CDR2 from the germline V gene are MNHEY and SMNVEV (reference sequence). The CDR3 here is CASGSGANVLTF. The CDR3 nucleotides read TGTGCCAGCGGCTCTGGGGCCAACGTCCTGACTTTC. Drawing the rest from reference TRBV27 and TRBJ2-6, the complete variable domain is EAQVTQNPRYLITVTGKKLTVTCSQNMNHEYMSWYRQDPGLGLRQIYYSMNVEVTDKGDVPEGYKVSRKEKRNFPLILESPSPNQTSLYFCASGSGANVLTFGAGSRLTVL.

This sequence joins TRBV13 and TRBJ2-7; D may be TRBD1 (6 bases). The germline V gene has CDR1 PRHDT and CDR2 FYEKMQ (reference sequence). This CDR3 spans 14 amino acids. The germline V and J ends were trimmed by 0 bases and 5 bases, with 11 bases remaining between them. CDR3 DNA: TGTGCCAGCAGCTTAGGGGCAGGGGACAACGAGCAGTACTTC. This encodes CASSLGAGDNEQYF.

The chain employs TRBV6-2 or TRBV6-3 and TRBJ2-1, with D perhaps TRBD1 (5 bases). Germline V lookup: CDR1 MNHEY, CDR2 SVGEGT. The germline V and J ends were trimmed by 4 bases and 0 bases, with 10 bases remaining between them. The CDR3 spans 15 residues. The CDR3 sequence is CASSSLRDSYNEQFF. CDR3 in DNA: TGTGCCAGCAGTTCCCTCAGGGACTCCTACAATGAGCAGTTCTTC.

The J gene is TRBJ2-7, the V gene TRBV7-2, with D perhaps TRBD2 (6 bases). V was cut by 1 base and J by 0 bases, with 10 bases left in between. CDR3 length: 15 residues. Germline CDR1 is SGHTA and CDR2 is FQGNSA. The CDR3 sequence is CASSLVGGDSYEQYF. As DNA, the CDR3 is TGTGCCAGCAGCTTAGTCGGCGGGGACTCCTACGAGCAGTACTTC. The full variable domain, rest sourced from reference TRBV7-2 and TRBJ2-7, is GAGVSQSPSNKVTEKGKDVELRCDPISGHTALYWYRQSLGQGLEFLIYFQGNSAPDKSGLPSDRFSAERTGGSVSTLTIQRTQQEDSAVYLCASSLVGGDSYEQYFGPGTRLTVT.

This chain joins TRBV5-5 and TRBJ1-6, with D unclear. The CDR3 runs to 15 residues. Germline V gene data show CDR1 as SGHKS and CDR2 as YYEKEE (reference sequence). V lost 6 bases, J lost 1 base, and 11 bases lay in between. The CDR3 region is CASMEAWSYNSPLHF. Here the CDR3 DNA reads TGTGCCAGCATGGAGGCCTGGTCCTATAATTCACCCCTCCACTTT.

The chain couples TRBV13 to TRBJ2-7; the D is unclear. Deletions cut 2 bases from V and 3 bases from J, with 8 bases between. The CDR3 runs to 13 residues. Germline CDR1 reads PRHDT; CDR2 reads FYEKMQ (reference sequence). This CDR3 reads CASSLYKNYEQYF. In DNA form, the CDR3 reads TGTGCCAGCAGCTTATACAAAAACTACGAGCAGTACTTC.